Listed here are 20 T cell receptor beta chains from one sample, sequenced in a study of T cells in Graves' hyperthyroidism and ophthalmopathy. Researchers amplified the TCR beta CDR3 regions from RNA transcripts. TCR CDR3 underwent first-round RT-PCR with the HTBI primer set. TCRdb passed the multiplex PCR reads through MiXCR, listing each CDR3 protein once. The sample yields about 260,000 distinct CDR3 sequences, roughly 15% seen once. Input material: blood. The receptors shown here come from a woman under 30 with Graves' ophthalmopathy.

This clonotype was counted at least ten times. The chain's CDR3 is CASSEYRTTYEQYF. Here the CDR3 DNA reads TGTGCCAGCAGTGAATACAGGACTACCTACGAGCAGTACTTC. This chain uses TRBV6-1 with TRBJ2-7, with a tentative D call TRBD2 (6 bases). V gave up 2 bases and J gave up 2 bases, with 10 bases separating them. The V gene's germline CDR1 is MNHNS and CDR2 SASEGT. The CDR3 has 14 residues.

Many counts were recorded for this clonotype. The V and J genes are TRBV27 and TRBJ2-3; 7 positions match TRBD2. This CDR3 is built from 15 residues. The ends lost 4 bases at V and 2 bases at J; junction bases unmatched: 6. CDR1 and CDR2 from the germline V gene are MNHEY and SMNVEV (reference sequence). CDR3 in DNA: TGTGCCAGCAGTTGGGGGGGTGGGGTCACAGATACGCAGTATTTT. Translating gives CASSWGGGVTDTQYF.

This clonotype has at least ten counts. The V call is TRBV29-1, the J call TRBJ2-1, with 10 positions matching TRBD2. Germline V gene sequence: CDR1 SQVTM, CDR2 ANQGSEA. The junction had 3 bases not matched to a gene; V was cut back by 3 bases and J by 4 bases. This CDR3 is 14 amino acids long. Here the CDR3 reads CSVDTSGTYNEQFF. The CDR3 nucleotides are TGCAGCGTTGATACTAGCGGGACTTACAATGAGCAGTTCTTC.

This clonotype occurred many times. The J gene is TRBJ2-6, the V gene TRBV2; D possibly corresponds to TRBD2 (5 bases). The CDR3 is 15 residues long. V was cut by 9 bases and J by 0 bases, with 12 bases left in between. Germline loops: CDR1 SNHLY, CDR2 FYNNEI. The CDR3 DNA is TGTGCCAGTAAGCTTAGCGACTCTGGGGCCAACGTCCTGACTTTC. Amino acids: CASKLSDSGANVLTF.

The sample holds many counts of this clonotype. CDR3 sequence: CASSLAGGQSSYEQYF. CDR3 bases: TGCGCCAGCAGCTTGGCCGGGGGCCAATCCTCCTACGAGCAGTACTTC. This sequence joins TRBV5-1 and TRBJ2-7; D is perhaps TRBD1 or TRBD2 (6 bases each). The germline CDR1 and CDR2 sequences are SGHRS and YFSETQ. The CDR3 length is 16 residues. The germline V and J ends were trimmed by 0 bases and 0 bases, with 13 bases remaining between them.

Many counts were recorded for this clonotype. This sequence joins TRBV13 and TRBJ2-1; TRBD2 might be the D (5 bases). Germline CDR1 is PRHDT and CDR2 is FYEKMQ (reference sequence). The CDR3 sequence is 14 residues long. The V end was cut by 3 bases, the J end by 8 bases, with 14 bases between. CDR3 coding DNA: TGTGCCAGCAGCTTGTGGGAGAAAGGCGATGAGCAGTTCTTC. Residues: CASSLWEKGDEQFF.

This clonotype has a count of ten or more. The gene calls are TRBV7-9 and TRBJ2-2; weak D call: TRBD2 (6 bases). CDR3 length equals 16 residues. Trimming cost V 3 bases and J 7 bases, with 18 bases left between them. CDR1 is SEHNR, CDR2 FQNEAQ, per germline (reference sequence). CDR3 protein: CASSFGVTGVVGELFF. CDR3 nucleotides: TGTGCCAGCAGCTTCGGCGTTACGGGAGTTGTCGGGGAGCTGTTTTTT.

This clonotype was counted at least ten times. The CDR3 is CASGFGGSETQYF. The DNA for the CDR3 is TGTGCTAGTGGTTTTGGGGGATCAGAGACCCAGTACTTC. The chain recombines TRBV12-5 with TRBJ2-5; D is possibly TRBD1 or TRBD2 (5 bases each). Deletions cut 3 bases from V and 4 bases from J, with 9 bases between. CDR1 is LGHNT and CDR2 is FRNRAP in the germline V gene. The CDR3 is 13 residues long.

This clonotype was seen many times. The chain combines TRBV3-1 with TRBJ2-3; 9 nucleotides match TRBD2. Germline CDR1 and CDR2: LGHDT and YNNKEL (reference sequence). V lost 2 bases and J lost 6; bases outside the gene matches: 3. This CDR3 is 14 amino acids long. In DNA form, the CDR3 reads TGTGCCAGCAGCCAACTAGCGGGGTTTGATACGCAGTATTTT. Translation gives CASSQLAGFDTQYF.

This clonotype was counted ten times or more. V and J are TRBV11-2 and TRBJ2-7; 8 bases align to TRBD1. V gave up 5 bases and J gave up 0 bases; unmatched junction bases: 12. The CDR3 is made up of 17 amino acids. CDR1 is SGHAT and CDR2 is FQNNGV in the germline V gene. The DNA for the CDR3 is TGTGCCAGCAGCCTAGGGTTGAGGACAGGGACCTCCTACGAGCAGTACTTC. This sequence encodes CASSLGLRTGTSYEQYF.

This clonotype was seen ten or more times. The chain has TRBV5-6 and TRBJ2-1; D unclear. Germline values: CDR1 SGHDT, CDR2 YYEEEE. Trimming removed 1 base at V and 0 bases at J, with 8 bases between. The CDR3 runs 15 residues. CDR3 region: CASSLIQSSYNEQFF. Here the CDR3 DNA reads TGTGCCAGCAGCTTGATCCAAAGCTCCTACAATGAGCAGTTCTTC.

On this clonotype: This may come from a read error, since a much larger clone is one base off. This chain connects TRBV2 to TRBJ2-2; tentative D call: TRBD2 (5 bases). The CDR3 is made up of 11 amino acids. Germline CDR1 SNHLY, CDR2 FYNNEI. The CDR3 DNA sequence: TGTGCCAGCAAAGCCACCGGGGAGCCGTTTTTT. Protein: CASKATGEPFF.

This clonotype was counted between two and nine times. The V and J genes are TRBV19 and TRBJ1-5; D ambiguous. The germline CDR1 and CDR2 sequences are LNHDA and SQIVND (reference sequence). There are 14 residues in the CDR3. Trimming cost V 6 bases and J 0 bases, with 9 bases left between them. CDR3 sequence (DNA): TGTGCCAGTAGCAGCGACTATAGCAATCAGCCCCAGCATTTT. The encoded protein is CASSSDYSNQPQHF.

This clonotype was observed at least ten times. V usage is TRBV6-1 and J usage is TRBJ1-1, with D unresolved. Germline CDR1 MNHNS, CDR2 SASEGT. This CDR3 is built from 13 residues. V was trimmed by 5 bases and J by 0 bases, leaving 7 bases between them. Here the CDR3 reads CASSLYMNTEAFF. The DNA for the CDR3 is TGTGCCAGCAGTCTCTACATGAACACTGAAGCTTTCTTT.

This chain joins TRBV7-3 and TRBJ2-5, with TRBD2 identical over 8 bases. The V gene's germline CDR1 is SGHTA and CDR2 FQGTGA. Unmatched junction bases numbered 10, after V lost 2 bases and J lost 5 bases. The CDR3 is 16 residues long. The CDR3 DNA reads as TGTGCCAGCAGCTTAGGGAGCGGGAGTGGAGGGGAGACCCAGTACTTC. Translating it yields CASSLGSGSGGETQYF.

This clonotype was seen ten or more times. The CDR3 DNA reads as TGTGCCAGCAGCATAACCCGGGACAGGAACACTGAAGCTTTCTTT. Its translation is CASSITRDRNTEAFF. The rearrangement links TRBV7-4 to TRBJ1-1; 7 bases align to TRBD1. CDR1 and CDR2 from the germline V gene are SGHVT and SQSDAQ. The CDR3 length is 15 residues. V lost 5 bases to trimming and J lost 1 base; unmatched junction nucleotides: 7.

This clonotype was counted many times. The chain joins TRBV20-1 to TRBJ2-5; 11 bases are a match to TRBD2. V lost 0 bases and J lost 5; bases outside the gene matches: 8. The germline gives CDR1 DFQATT, CDR2 SNEGSKA (reference sequence). The CDR3 contains 16 residues. The CDR3 region is CSAREYRLAGHETQYF. The DNA of the CDR3 is TGCAGTGCTAGAGAATACCGACTAGCGGGGCATGAGACCCAGTACTTC.

Comments on this clonotype: This may arise from a read error, as a much more abundant clone is one base away. V and J are TRBV29-1 and TRBJ1-2; no reliable D call. Between the trimmed V and J ends, which lost 2 bases and 7 bases, there was a span of 8 bases. There are 11 residues in the CDR3. The germline V gene encodes CDR1 SQVTM and CDR2 ANQGSEA. CDR3 coding DNA: TGCAGCGTTGAAATAATGGGTGGCTACACCTTC. As protein: CSVEIMGGYTF.

This chain links TRBV5-8 with TRBJ1-1; 12 bases agree with TRBD1. The CDR3 has 15 residues. Germline CDR1 and CDR2: SGHTS and YDEGEE. Germline trimming cut 9 bases from V and 2 bases from J; bases unmatched to any gene: 8. CDR3 amino acids: CATNSGTGGNTEAFF. The CDR3 DNA reads TGTGCCACAAACTCCGGGACAGGGGGCAACACTGAAGCTTTCTTT.

Ten or more counts support this clonotype. This sequence joins TRBV3-1 and TRBJ2-7, with 7 nucleotides matching TRBD2. The CDR3 consists of 18 residues. CDR1 and CDR2 from the germline V gene are LGHDT and YNNKEL (reference sequence). The V segment lost 2 bases and the J segment 3 bases; nucleotides outside the gene matches: 16. This chain's CDR3 is CASSQWILDAGENYEQYF. CDR3 sequence (DNA): TGTGCCAGCAGCCAATGGATTCTTGACGCGGGGGAGAACTACGAGCAGTACTTC.